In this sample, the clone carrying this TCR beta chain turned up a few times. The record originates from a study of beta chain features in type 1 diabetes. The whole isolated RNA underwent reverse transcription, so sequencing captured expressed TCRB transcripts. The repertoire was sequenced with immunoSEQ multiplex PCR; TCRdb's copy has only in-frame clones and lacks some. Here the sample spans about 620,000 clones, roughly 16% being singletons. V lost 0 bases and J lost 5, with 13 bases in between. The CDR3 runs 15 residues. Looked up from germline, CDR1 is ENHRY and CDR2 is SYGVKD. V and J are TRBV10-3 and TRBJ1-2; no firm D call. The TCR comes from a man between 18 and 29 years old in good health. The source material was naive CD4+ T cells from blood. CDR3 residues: CAISESSHGRYGYTF. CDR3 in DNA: TGTGCCATCAGTGAGTCGAGCCATGGAAGATATGGCTACACCTTC.